Below are 28 T cell receptor beta chains sequenced from a single sample in a study of blood T cells in healthy people across ages. Sample-barcoded 5' priming and a J-beta primer mix drove a second PCR of about 6 to 11 cycles. TCRdb used MiXCR to reprocess the 5' RACE reads, holding one entry per CDR3 protein. This table holds about 640,000 distinct CDR3 sequences, approximately 30% found once. Sequencing input: blood. These receptors came from a woman older than 75 in good health.

Many counts were recorded for this clonotype. The chain couples TRBV4-3 to TRBJ2-1; tentative D call: TRBD2 (6 bases). The CDR3 is 17 residues long. CDR1 and CDR2 (germline): LGHNA, YSLEER. Trimming pared 0 bases from V and 4 bases from J, leaving 16 bases between. DNA for the CDR3: TGCGCCAGCAGCCAAGATTTCGGGGGAAGGGGTTACAATGAGCAGTTCTTC. This encodes CASSQDFGGRGYNEQFF.

In this sample, this clonotype turned up many times. V gene TRBV20-1 combines with J gene TRBJ1-6; 7 bases agree with TRBD1. CDR1 and CDR2 from the germline V gene are DFQATT and SNEGSKA (reference sequence). With 5 bases clipped from V and 6 bases from J, the junction kept 13 bases outside the gene matches. CDR3 length: 16 amino acids. CDR3 amino acids: CSASSATGNINSPLHF. The CDR3 DNA reads as TGCAGTGCTTCCAGCGCGACAGGGAATATTAATTCACCCCTCCACTTT.

This clonotype was observed a few times. The chain couples TRBV20-1 to TRBJ2-3, with 10 nucleotides matching TRBD2. The CDR3 has 15 residues. The V and J ends lost 0 bases and 2 bases, in that order; junction bases with no gene match: 2. Germline CDR1 DFQATT, CDR2 SNEGSKA (reference sequence). This CDR3 reads CSAREAGGPTDTQYF. Here the CDR3 DNA reads TGCAGTGCTAGAGAAGCGGGAGGGCCCACAGATACGCAGTATTTT.

This clonotype was seen at least ten times. The chain couples TRBV20-1 to TRBJ1-5; the D is unclear. V was clipped by 3 bases and J by 3 bases, with 12 bases between them. CDR1 is DFQATT and CDR2 is SNEGSKA in the germline V gene (reference sequence). This CDR3 contains 14 residues. Here the CDR3 DNA reads TGCAGTGCTAGGCTTGGGGAGAACAATCAGCCCCAGCATTTT. This encodes CSARLGENNQPQHF.

This clonotype was detected only once. This chain links TRBV29-1 with TRBJ2-3; TRBD2 aligns across 7 bases. Germline CDR1 SQVTM, CDR2 ANQGSEA. This CDR3 comprises 14 residues. The trim removed 1 base at V and 2 bases at J, leaving 3 bases unmatched. The CDR3 region has the DNA TGCAGCGTTGAAGGCGGGGGTTTCACAGATACGCAGTATTTT. It is translated as CSVEGGGFTDTQYF.

At least ten counts were recorded for this clonotype. V usage is TRBV15 and J usage is TRBJ2-1; TRBD2 is a possible D gene (5 bases). This CDR3 has 13 residues. The V and J ends lost 6 bases and 5 bases respectively, with 11 bases between them. The germline V gene has CDR1 LNHNV and CDR2 YYDKDF (reference sequence). CDR3 nucleotide sequence: TGTGCCACCAGGGGAGCCGAACACAATGAGCAGTTCTTC. This translates into CATRGAEHNEQFF.

Note on this clonotype: This may be a read error, as it is one base from a much larger clone. The chain combines TRBV24-1 with TRBJ1-2, with 7 bases lining up with TRBD1. This CDR3 region has 15 residues. Germline values: CDR1 KGHDR, CDR2 SFDVKD. CDR3 DNA sequence: TGTGCCACCAGTGACCGGACAGGAGATAACTATGACTACACCTTC. Translated, it gives CATSDRTGDNYDYTF.

This clonotype was observed many times. This chain connects TRBV10-3 to TRBJ1-2; 9 bases agree with TRBD1. Germline values: CDR1 ENHRY, CDR2 SYGVKD. The CDR3 covers 16 residues. J gave up 4 bases and V 0 bases, and 6 bases lay outside the gene matches. In DNA form, the CDR3 reads TGTGCCATCAGTGAGTCTGTACAGGGGGCCGTCTATGGCTACACCTTC. It translates to CAISESVQGAVYGYTF.

This chain connects TRBV6-2 or TRBV6-3 to TRBJ1-2; no clear D. Germline CDR1 and CDR2: MNHEY and SVGEGT. The CDR3 is 13 residues long. V gave up 8 bases and J gave up 4 bases, with 14 bases separating them. CDR3 protein: CASCDGLFYGYTF. In DNA, the CDR3 is TGTGCCAGCTGCGACGGACTTTTCTATGGCTACACCTTC.

This clonotype was observed a few times. J is TRBJ1-2 and V is TRBV2; 8 positions agree with TRBD1. The germline V gene has CDR1 SNHLY and CDR2 FYNNEI. Germline trimming cut 7 bases from V and 4 bases from J; bases unmatched to any gene: 8. The length of the CDR3 is 14 residues. DNA for the CDR3: TGTGCCAGCACTCCCCAGGGGGCTGGCTATGGCTACACCTTC. Protein product: CASTPQGAGYGYTF.

The chain employs TRBV19 and TRBJ2-1; D remains ambiguous. CDR1 LNHDA and CDR2 SQIVND come from the germline V gene (reference sequence). V was clipped by 4 bases and J by 1 base, with 11 bases between them. The CDR3 length is 15 residues. CDR3 nucleotide sequence: TGTGCCAGTAGTAAATCGAGCGTTTCCTACAATGAGCAGTTCTTC. As protein: CASSKSSVSYNEQFF.

The V and J genes are TRBV5-1 and TRBJ1-2; TRBD1 matches at 9 bases. Trimming at V came to 1 base and at J to 7 bases, leaving 8 bases not matched to a gene. The CDR3 is 15 amino acids. Germline V CDR1 and CDR2: SGHRS, YFSETQ. In nucleotides, the CDR3 is TGCGCCAGCAGCTTGTTCCCCGACAGGGGGGGTGGCTACACCTTC. Its translation: CASSLFPDRGGGYTF.

This clonotype was seen at least ten times. The V and J genes are TRBV2 and TRBJ2-5, with D unclear. CDR3 length: 12 residues. Germline CDR1 is SNHLY and CDR2 is FYNNEI. Trimming removed 3 bases from V and 4 bases from J, with 6 bases in between. The CDR3 region is CASSENRETQYF. The CDR3 DNA is TGTGCCAGCAGTGAGAATAGAGAGACCCAGTACTTC.

This sequence joins TRBV2 and TRBJ2-2; D ambiguous. The CDR3 loop spans 13 amino acids. V was cut by 3 bases and J by 2 bases, with 4 bases left in between. Per germline, CDR1 SNHLY and CDR2 FYNNEI. The CDR3 protein is CASSDGNTGELFF. CDR3 bases: TGTGCCAGCAGTGATGGAAACACCGGGGAGCTGTTTTTT.

As regards this clonotype: A much larger clonotype is one base distant, so this may be a read error. This chain joins TRBV2 and TRBJ2-1; D perhaps matches TRBD2 (7 bases). Near its end, the DNA agrees better with TRBJ2-7, so the J call may be wrong. Germline assignment: CDR1 SNHLY and CDR2 FYNNEI. The CDR3 consists of 14 residues. CDR3 coding DNA: TGTGCCAGCGAGAAGGGGGGGGCAGACAATGAGCAGTACTTC. Amino acid sequence: CASEKGGADNEQYF.

A word on this clonotype: This clone may be a read error of a much larger clone one base away. The chain combines TRBV2 with TRBJ2-1, with TRBD1 as a possible D gene (5 bases). Germline V gene lookup returns CDR1 SNHLY and CDR2 FYNNEI. The CDR3 has 12 amino acids. The V gene lost 7 bases and the J gene lost 6 bases, with 10 bases spanning the gap. The CDR3 here is CASTNRCNEQFF. The CDR3 region has the DNA TGTGCCAGCACAAACAGGTGCAATGAGCAGTTCTTC.

This clonotype was found many times. This chain connects TRBV5-1 to TRBJ2-2, with a possible D match to TRBD1 (5 bases). Trimming left V 0 bases short and J 1 base short, with 7 bases between. Germline-derived CDR1 and CDR2 are SGHRS and YFSETQ. The CDR3 is 15 amino acids. CDR3 in DNA: TGCGCCAGCAGCTTGGGACAGCTGAACACCGGGGAGCTGTTTTTT. It specifies CASSLGQLNTGELFF. The whole variable domain, remainder taken from reference TRBV5-1 and TRBJ2-2, is KAGVTQTPRYLIKTRGQQVTLSCSPISGHRSVSWYQQTPGQGLQFLFEYFSETQRNKGNFPGRFSGRQFSNSRSEMNVSTLELGDSALYLCASSLGQLNTGELFFGEGSRLTVL.

Concerning this clonotype itself: An end of the junction does not agree with germline; a read error may underlie this. J is TRBJ2-1 and V is TRBV6-2 or TRBV6-3; 7 bases are shared with TRBD1. The CDR3 is 15 residues long. Germline V gene lookup returns CDR1 MNHEY and CDR2 SVGEGT. CDR3 region: CVSSYSRTGYNEQFF. CDR3 sequence (DNA): TGTGTCAGCAGTTACTCGAGGACAGGCTACAATGAGCAGTTCTTC.

CDR3 coding DNA: TGTGCCAGCAGCACATCAGGGACGAGGATGGAGACCCAGTACTTC. It translates to CASSTSGTRMETQYF. The chain has TRBV7-2 and TRBJ2-5; tentatively, D is TRBD1 or TRBD2 (5 bases each). Germline lookup yields CDR1 SGHTA and CDR2 FQGNSA. This CDR3 is 15 amino acids long. V lost 5 bases, J lost 5 bases, and 18 bases lay in between.

This clonotype came up a few times. One base away lies a much larger clone, so this may be a sequencing read error. J is TRBJ1-2 and V is TRBV12-3 or TRBV12-4; 8 nucleotides align to TRBD1. The CDR3 contains 15 residues. The CDR3 is CAGSPSPGQGRGYTF. The CDR3 nucleotides read TGTGCCGGCAGTCCAAGCCCCGGACAGGGAAGAGGCTACACCTTC.

In its sample, this clonotype was seen many times. The chain combines TRBV12-3 or TRBV12-4 with TRBJ2-3, with 15 bases fitting TRBD2. J gave up 6 bases and V 6 bases, and 1 base lay outside the gene matches. The CDR3 sequence is 14 residues long. Here the CDR3 reads CASRGLAGGDTQYF. For the CDR3, the DNA is TGTGCCAGCAGGGGACTAGCGGGGGGTGATACGCAGTATTTT.

This clonotype was observed at least ten times. This chain links TRBV28 with TRBJ2-7; D is uncertain. The germline V and J ends were trimmed by 6 bases and 5 bases, with 8 bases remaining between them. CDR1 and CDR2 from the germline V gene are MDHEN and SYDVKM. This CDR3 comprises 11 residues. CDR3 in amino acids: CASSLLNEQYF. The CDR3 DNA is TGTGCCAGCAGCTTACTTAACGAGCAGTACTTC. Full variable domain (outside the CDR3, taken from reference TRBV28 and TRBJ2-7): DVKVTQSSRYLVKRTGEKVFLECVQDMDHENMFWYRQDPGLGLRLIYFSYDVKMKEKGDIPEGYSVSREKKERFSLILESASTNQTSMYLCASSLLNEQYFGPGTRLTVT.

There are many counts of this clonotype. The V gene is TRBV20-1, the J gene TRBJ2-7, with 8 nucleotides matching TRBD2. The CDR3 loop spans 12 amino acids. From germline, CDR1 is DFQATT and CDR2 SNEGSKA (reference sequence). Unmatched junction bases numbered 1, after V lost 6 bases and J lost 0 bases. The CDR3 is CSAGTSSYEQYF. The CDR3 region has the DNA TGCAGTGCCGGGACTAGCTCCTACGAGCAGTACTTC.

The sample holds one count of this clonotype. This chain uses TRBV20-1 with TRBJ2-7, with unresolved D. CDR3 length equals 13 residues. Trimming cost V 0 bases and J 3 bases, with 9 bases left between them. Germline V gene sequence: CDR1 DFQATT, CDR2 SNEGSKA (reference sequence). CDR3 loop: CSARDLKNYEQYF. CDR3 in DNA: TGCAGTGCTAGAGATTTAAAGAACTACGAGCAGTACTTC.

The chain employs TRBV30 and TRBJ1-2; a possible D gene is TRBD1 (5 bases). With 0 bases removed from V and 7 bases from J, the gap between germline ends came to 15 bases. Germline lookup yields CDR1 GTSNPN and CDR2 SVGIG (reference sequence). The CDR3 is 14 residues long. As DNA, the CDR3 is TGTGCCTGGAGTGTAGGGGCCCTCAGCGGTGGCTACACCTTC. Amino acids: CAWSVGALSGGYTF. The full variable domain, in which reference TRBV30 and TRBJ1-2 provide the parts outside the CDR3, is SQTIHQWPATLVQPVGSPLSLECTVEGTSNPNLYWYRQAAGRGLQLLFYSVGIGQISSEVPQNLSASRPQDRQFILSSKKLLLSDSGFYLCAWSVGALSGGYTFGSGTRLTVV.

This clonotype appeared many times. Sequence at one end of the junction differs from germline and may be a read error. The V gene is TRBV7-7, the J gene TRBJ2-1; 7 bases fit TRBD1. The CDR3 covers 14 residues. Per germline, CDR1 SSHAT and CDR2 FNYEAQ (reference sequence). CDR3 protein: CASSLDQGVNEQFF. CDR3 coding DNA: TGTGCTAGCAGCTTAGACCAGGGGGTGAATGAGCAGTTCTTC.

About this clonotype itself: With a much larger clone just one base away, this may be a read error. The rearrangement uses TRBV20-1 and TRBJ2-4, with 8 bases that match TRBD2. Matching the DNA end better, TRBJ2-7 makes the J call doubtful. This CDR3 comprises 13 residues. Germline V lookup: CDR1 DFQATT, CDR2 SNEGSKA (reference sequence). The CDR3: CSASGLGSYEQYF. CDR3 nucleotide sequence: TGCAGTGCCTCGGGACTAGGGTCCTACGAGCAGTACTTC.

This chain connects TRBV2 to TRBJ2-2; possibly TRBD1 or TRBD2 for D (5 bases each). Trimming removed 4 bases from V and 5 bases from J, with 11 bases in between. Germline V CDR1 and CDR2: SNHLY, FYNNEI. This CDR3 is 14 amino acids long. CDR3 residues: CASSVKGRTGELFF. In nucleotides, the CDR3 is TGTGCCAGCAGTGTAAAGGGACGAACCGGGGAGCTGTTTTTT. The full variable domain, its missing parts supplied by reference TRBV2 and TRBJ2-2, is EPEVTQTPSHQVTQMGQEVILRCVPISNHLYFYWYRQILGQKVEFLVSFYNNEISEKSEIFDDQFSVERPDGSNFTLKIRSTKLEDSAMYFCASSVKGRTGELFFGEGSRLTVL.